This T cell receptor beta chain was recovered during a study of Ad26.COV2.S vaccination and SARS-CoV-2 variants. The repertoire was sequenced with immunoSEQ multiplex PCR; TCRdb's copy has only in-frame clones and lacks some. The sample has about 350,000 clones, roughly 94% seen once. Germline V gives CDR1 SNHLY, CDR2 FYNNEI. The CDR3 has 15 amino acids. V was clipped by 0 bases and J by 8 bases; unmatched bases: 7. The specimen comprised peripheral blood, sampled after recovery from COVID-19. The chain combines TRBV2 with TRBJ1-2, with TRBD1 identical over 9 bases. The source of this sequence is a human donor who had recovered from COVID-19. The CDR3 here is CASSEASTGGGGYTF. CDR3 coding DNA: TGTGCCAGCAGTGAAGCCTCCACAGGGGGCGGCGGCTACACCTTC.